The 10 T cell receptor beta chains below were found in one sample sequenced in a study of human T cells and chemical hapten exposure. Time point meaning: patch test 2, 6 weeks after DPC sensitization. Treatment here: therapeutic diphenylcyclopropenone sensitization with weekly scalp DPC. TCRdb used MiXCR to reprocess the RACE reads, holding one entry per CDR3 protein. The sample yields 75,000 to 90,000 distinct CDR3 sequences, 10% seen once. Sequencing was performed on whole blood, taken in connection with sensitization to the hapten diphenylcyclopropenone (DPC). Receptor source: a woman aged 45-65 years with alopecia areata. Some clones in this sample may be carry-over from other donors' samples.

This clonotype was recorded many times. V is TRBV18 and J is TRBJ2-7; D uncertain. Germline CDR1 KGHSH, CDR2 LQKENI. V was shortened by 8 bases and J by 5 bases, with 16 bases between the two germline ends. CDR3 length equals 13 residues. The chain's CDR3 is CASASRLLDEQYF. CDR3 DNA: TGTGCCAGCGCGTCACGTCTCCTCGACGAGCAGTACTTC.

This clonotype has ten or more counts. The chain is built from TRBV20-1 and TRBJ1-1; unclear D gene. This CDR3 has 11 amino acids. CDR1 and CDR2 from the germline V gene are DFQATT and SNEGSKA (reference sequence). V gave up 0 bases and J gave up 3 bases, with 2 bases separating them. CDR3 protein: CSAREDTEAFF. The CDR3 DNA sequence: TGCAGTGCTAGAGAGGACACTGAAGCTTTCTTT.

This clonotype was observed many times. The V and J genes are TRBV5-4 and TRBJ2-5; no definite D call. V shed 0 bases and J shed 2 bases, with 2 bases lying between them. The CDR3 runs 12 residues. Germline V gene data show CDR1 as SGHNT and CDR2 as YYREEE (reference sequence). The CDR3 is CASSLGQETQYF. For the CDR3, the DNA is TGTGCCAGCAGCTTGGGGCAAGAGACCCAGTACTTC. Looking up the rest from reference TRBV5-4 and TRBJ2-5 gives the full variable domain: ETGVTQSPTHLIKTRGQQVTLRCSSQSGHNTVSWYQQALGQGPQFIFQYYREEENGRGNFPPRFSGLQFPNYSSELNVNALELDDSALYLCASSLGQETQYFGPGTRLLVL.

The chain joins TRBV12-5 to TRBJ2-5; unclear D gene. Germline lookup yields CDR1 LGHNT and CDR2 FRNRAP. This CDR3 comprises 16 residues. V lost 1 base and J 4 bases, leaving 16 bases between the germline ends. CDR3 sequence reads: CASGLGTSDQRETQYF. The CDR3 region has the DNA TGTGCTAGTGGTTTGGGCACCTCGGATCAGAGAGAGACCCAGTACTTC.

This chain uses TRBV19 with TRBJ2-1, with TRBD2 matching 11 bases. Per germline, CDR1 LNHDA and CDR2 SQIVND (reference sequence). With 6 bases clipped from V and 4 bases from J, the junction kept 5 bases outside the gene matches. This CDR3 is built from 15 residues. The CDR3 coding sequence is TGTGCCAGTAGGGGGGGGACTAGCGGATACAATGAGCAGTTCTTC. It is translated as CASRGGTSGYNEQFF.

This clonotype was seen a handful of times. The chain links TRBV6-6 to TRBJ2-2; perhaps TRBD2 as D (5 bases). In germline, CDR1 is MNHNY, CDR2 SVGAGI (reference sequence). V was clipped by 5 bases and J by 2 bases, with 12 bases between them. CDR3 length: 15 residues. DNA of the CDR3: TGTGCCAGCAGTAGACTACAACTAAACACCGGGGAGCTGTTTTTT. Its protein is CASSRLQLNTGELFF.

Many counts were recorded for this clonotype. This sequence joins TRBV7-2 and TRBJ2-4; a possible D gene is TRBD2 (6 bases). Germline assignment: CDR1 SGHTA and CDR2 FQGNSA. CDR3 length: 17 amino acids. V was trimmed by 4 bases and J by 0 bases, leaving 16 bases between them. The CDR3 region is CASSSGGLALAKNIQYF. The CDR3 bases are TGTGCCAGCAGCTCCGGCGGGCTAGCGCTAGCCAAAAACATTCAGTACTTC.

The rearrangement links TRBV7-2 to TRBJ2-3, with D maybe TRBD2 (5 bases). CDR1 and CDR2 (germline): SGHTA, FQGNSA. The V and J ends lost 6 bases and 1 base respectively, with 14 bases between them. This CDR3 has 15 amino acids. CDR3 in DNA: TGTGCCAGCAGGATAGCAAGCGGACGCACAGATACGCAGTATTTT. It is translated as CASRIASGRTDTQYF.

J is TRBJ2-7 and V is TRBV9, with unresolved D. The CDR3 covers 12 residues. The V gene lost 0 bases and the J gene lost 8 bases, with 9 bases spanning the gap. Germline V lookup: CDR1 SGDLS, CDR2 YYNGEE. This chain's CDR3 is CASSVASGKQYF. The CDR3 DNA is TGTGCCAGCAGCGTAGCTTCAGGAAAGCAGTACTTC.

The genes are TRBV10-3 and TRBJ1-2; D may be TRBD1 (5 bases). Germline V gene lookup returns CDR1 ENHRY and CDR2 SYGVKD. Between the trimmed V and J ends, which lost 2 bases and 6 bases, there was a span of 7 bases. The CDR3 sequence is 12 residues long. The CDR3 reads CAISEAGHGYTF. The CDR3 nucleotides are TGTGCCATCAGTGAGGCAGGGCATGGCTACACCTTC.